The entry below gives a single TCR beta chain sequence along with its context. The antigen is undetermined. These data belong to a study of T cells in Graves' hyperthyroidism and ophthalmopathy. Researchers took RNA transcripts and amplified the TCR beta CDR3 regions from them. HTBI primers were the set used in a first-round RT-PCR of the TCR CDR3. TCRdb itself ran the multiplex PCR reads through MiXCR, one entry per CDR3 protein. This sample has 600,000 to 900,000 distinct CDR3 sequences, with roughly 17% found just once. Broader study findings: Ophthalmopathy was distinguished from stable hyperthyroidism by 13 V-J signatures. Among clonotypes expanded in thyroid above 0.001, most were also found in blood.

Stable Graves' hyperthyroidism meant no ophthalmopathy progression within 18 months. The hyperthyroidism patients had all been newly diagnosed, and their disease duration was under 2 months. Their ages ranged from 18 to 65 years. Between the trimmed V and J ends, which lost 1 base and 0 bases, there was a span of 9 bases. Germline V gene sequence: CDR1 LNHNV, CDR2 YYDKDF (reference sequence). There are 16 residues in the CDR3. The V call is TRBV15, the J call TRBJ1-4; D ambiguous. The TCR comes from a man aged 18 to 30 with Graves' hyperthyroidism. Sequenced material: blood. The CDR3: CATSRVLGATNEKLFF. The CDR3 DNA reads TGTGCCACCAGCAGAGTCCTTGGTGCAACTAATGAAAAACTGTTTTTT.